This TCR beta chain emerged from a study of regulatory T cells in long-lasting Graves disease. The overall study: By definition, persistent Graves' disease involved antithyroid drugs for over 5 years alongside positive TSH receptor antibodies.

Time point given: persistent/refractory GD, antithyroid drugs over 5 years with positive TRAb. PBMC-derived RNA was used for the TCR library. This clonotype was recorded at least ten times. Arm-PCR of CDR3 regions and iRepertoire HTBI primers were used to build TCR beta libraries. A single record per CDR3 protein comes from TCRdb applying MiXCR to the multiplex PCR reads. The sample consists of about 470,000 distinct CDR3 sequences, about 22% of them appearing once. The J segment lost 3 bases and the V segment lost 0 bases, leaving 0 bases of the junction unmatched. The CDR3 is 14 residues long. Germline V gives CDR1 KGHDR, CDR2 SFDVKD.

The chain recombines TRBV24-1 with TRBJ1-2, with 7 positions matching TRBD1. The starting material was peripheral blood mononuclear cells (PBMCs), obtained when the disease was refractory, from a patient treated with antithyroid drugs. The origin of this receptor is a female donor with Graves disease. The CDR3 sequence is CATSDLDRDYGYTF. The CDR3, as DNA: TGTGCCACCAGTGATTTGGACAGGGACTATGGCTACACCTTC.